Listed below are T cell receptor beta chains from one sample, sequenced in a study of T cell responses to AZD1222 COVID-19 vaccine. Clones were sequenced by immunoSEQ multiplex PCR, and TCRdb holds only the in-frame ones, with some missing. The data contain about 110,000 clones, about 90% of them singletons. The starting material was peripheral blood, obtained 28 days after the second AZD1222 dose. These receptors originate from an adult who received the AZD1222 COVID-19 vaccine. Each CDR3 is given with its conserved first and last residue. The D gene is left open where the match is weak. The size field is filled for only some rows; it gives once, few, many or a size class.

>TRBJ1-2|NA|NA|TRBV28
CASSDYGYTF
TGTGCCAGCAGTGATTATGGCTACACCTTC
>TRBJ1-3|NA|NA|TRBV27
CASSLRGPSTGNTIYF
TGTGCCAGCAGTTTACGGGGACCCTCGACTGGAAACACCATATATTTT
>TRBJ1-4|NA|NA|TRBV11-3
CASSQDGATTNEKLFF
TGTGCCAGCAGCCAAGATGGGGCAACAACTAATGAAAAACTGTTTTTT
>TRBJ1-1|NA|NA|TRBV3-1/TRBV3-2
CASSVFLMNTEAFF
TGTGCCAGCAGCGTATTCCTCATGAACACTGAAGCTTTCTTT
>TRBJ1-2|NA|once|TRBV18
CASSPLVDPSYGYTF
TGTGCCAGCTCACCACTCGTGGACCCGAGTTATGGCTACACCTTC
>TRBJ1-6|NA|NA|TRBV5-4
CASSLSSGPGSPLHF
TGTGCCAGCAGCTTGAGTTCGGGGCCCGGTTCACCCCTCCACTTT
>TRBJ2-7|NA|NA|TRBV4-1
CASSPQSSYEQYF
TGCGCCAGCAGCCCTCAAAGCTCCTACGAGCAGTACTTC
>TRBJ1-1|NA|NA|TRBV5-8
CASSLDRNTEAFF
TGTGCCAGCAGCTTAGACAGGAACACTGAAGCTTTCTTT
>TRBJ1-1|NA|NA|TRBV19
CASSYLIGAFF
TGTGCCAGTAGCTACCTAATTGGAGCTTTCTTT
>TRBJ2-1|NA|once|TRBV3-1/TRBV3-2
CASSQVPQYNEQFF
TGTGCCAGCAGCCAAGTCCCCCAATACAATGAGCAGTTCTTC
>TRBJ2-5|NA|NA|TRBV9
CASSVVRGTQYF
TGTGCCAGCAGCGTAGTCCGGGGAACCCAGTACTTC
>TRBJ2-2|TRBD1|NA|TRBV9
CASSPGPGGTGELFF
TGTGCCAGCTCCCCCGGACCAGGGGGAACCGGGGAGCTGTTTTTT
>TRBJ2-7|TRBD2|NA|TRBV6-1
CASSAPPSPRGVSEQYF
TGTGCCAGCAGTGCCCCCCCGAGTCCTCGGGGGGTCTCCGAGCAGTACTTC
>TRBJ1-1|NA|NA|TRBV12-3/TRBV12-4
CASSLSMALEAFF
TGTGCCAGCAGTTTAAGTATGGCATTGGAAGCTTTCTTT
>TRBJ1-3|NA|NA|TRBV7-6
CASSLSGNRQGNTIYF
TGTGCCAGCAGCCTGTCGGGGAATAGACAGGGAAACACCATATATTTT
>TRBJ2-1|TRBD1|NA|TRBV6-5
CASSQTGAEQFF
TGTGCCAGCAGTCAAACAGGGGCTGAGCAGTTCTTC
>TRBJ2-3|NA|NA|TRBV6-5
CASSSPLGGTQYF
TGTGCCAGCAGTTCCCCCCTGGGGGGTACGCAGTATTTT
>TRBJ2-5|TRBD1|NA|TRBV2
CASSELTGEETQYF
TGTGCCAGCAGTGAATTAACAGGGGAAGAGACCCAGTACTTC
>TRBJ1-5|TRBD1|NA|TRBV19
CASRLDRDQPQHF
TGTGCCAGTAGACTGGACAGGGATCAGCCCCAGCATTTT
>TRBJ1-2|NA|once|TRBV2
CASNGELTGTF
TGTGCCAGCAATGGAGAGCTTACGGGAACCTTC
>TRBJ1-3|TRBD1|NA|TRBV7-8
CASSPRQGLNTIYF
TGTGCCAGCAGCCCGCGACAGGGACTAAACACCATATATTTT
>TRBJ1-1|NA|few|TRBV5-1
CASSLGAYRNTEAFF
TGCGCCAGCAGCTTGGGAGCTTACAGAAACACTGAAGCTTTCTTT
>TRBJ1-1|NA|few|TRBV10-2
CASSEWGLSTEAFF
TGCGCCAGCAGTGAGTGGGGATTGAGCACTGAAGCTTTCTTT
>TRBJ2-5|NA|NA|TRBV21-1
CASSRDQRETQYF
TGTGCCAGCAGCAGAGACCAGCGGGAGACCCAGTACTTC
>TRBJ2-1|NA|NA|TRBV6-5
CASTAGPGYNEQFF
TGTGCCAGCACCGCCGGGCCAGGTTACAATGAGCAGTTCTTC
>TRBJ2-3|TRBD2|NA|TRBV2
CASSERRLAGTTDTQYF
TGTGCCAGCAGTGAAAGGAGACTAGCGGGGACGACAGATACGCAGTATTTT
>TRBJ2-7|NA|NA|TRBV18
CATRPAEGYEQYF
TGTGCCACCAGGCCGGCAGAGGGCTACGAGCAGTACTTC
>TRBJ2-7|NA|NA|TRBV7-9
CASSSGGSESEQYF
TGTGCCAGCAGCTCAGGGGGGTCTGAAAGCGAGCAGTACTTC